This T cell receptor beta chain comes out of a study of CD8+CD57+ T cells in acquired aplastic anemia. Study as a whole: The average for DNA from sorted CD4+ and CD8+ cells was about 2.9 ug. Average CD4+ read depth in healthy donors was 9.5 million to 13 million reads.

Findings of the study overall: Around 27 sequences, all CD8+ CDR3, were shared between patients and controls. Between patients and controls, CD8+ Simpson's diversity did not vary significantly.

This clonotype was seen ten or more times. The target antigen is unknown. Template material for TCR beta VDJ and CDR3 profiling consisted of genomic DNA. One entry per CDR3 protein results from TCRdb running MiXCR on the reads. Altogether more than 150,000 distinct CDR3 sequences are present, 40% to 55% being singletons, with the ten largest covering under 3.5%. The CDR3 is 15 residues long. Germline V gives CDR1 SGHDT, CDR2 YYEEEE. Trimming took off 6 bases at V and 0 bases at J, with 10 bases between the two ends. This TCR came from a human donor in good health. The sample was sorted CD4+, CD8+, or CD8+CD57+ T cells (not recorded which) from PBMCs. The chain carries TRBV5-6 and TRBJ2-6; TRBD1 is a possible D gene (6 bases). As DNA, the CDR3 is TGTGCCAGCATCCTCAGGGGCTCTGGGGCCAACGTCCTGACTTTC. Protein product: CASILRGSGANVLTF.